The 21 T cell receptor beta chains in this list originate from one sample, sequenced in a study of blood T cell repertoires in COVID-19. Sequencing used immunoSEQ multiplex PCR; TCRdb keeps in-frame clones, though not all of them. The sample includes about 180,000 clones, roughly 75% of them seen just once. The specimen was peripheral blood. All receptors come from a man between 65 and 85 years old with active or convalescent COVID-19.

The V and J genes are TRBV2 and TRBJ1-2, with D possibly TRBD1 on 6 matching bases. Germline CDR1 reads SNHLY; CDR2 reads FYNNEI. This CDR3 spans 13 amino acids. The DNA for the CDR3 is TGTGCTAATAAAAATGGCGGGGGGCAAGGCTACACCTTC. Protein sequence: CANKNGGGQGYTF.

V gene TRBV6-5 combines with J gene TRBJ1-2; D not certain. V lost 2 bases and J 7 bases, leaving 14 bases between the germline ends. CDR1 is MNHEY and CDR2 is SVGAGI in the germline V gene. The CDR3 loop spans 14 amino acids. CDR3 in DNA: TGTGCCAGCAGTTACGGGGTGCGGGGTGGTGGCTACACCTTC. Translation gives CASSYGVRGGGYTF.

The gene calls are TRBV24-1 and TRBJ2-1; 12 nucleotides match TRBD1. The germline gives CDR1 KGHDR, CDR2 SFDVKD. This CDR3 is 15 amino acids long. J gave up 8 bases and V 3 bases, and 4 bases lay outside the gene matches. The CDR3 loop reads CATSDPGQGAHEQFF. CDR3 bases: TGTGCCACCAGTGATCCGGGACAGGGGGCACATGAGCAGTTCTTC.

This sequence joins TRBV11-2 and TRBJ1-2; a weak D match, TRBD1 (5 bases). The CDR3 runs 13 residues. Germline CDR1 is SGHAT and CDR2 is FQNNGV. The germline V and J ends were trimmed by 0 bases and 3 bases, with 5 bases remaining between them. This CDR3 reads CASSLDRDYGYTF. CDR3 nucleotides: TGTGCCAGCAGCTTAGACAGGGACTATGGCTACACCTTC.

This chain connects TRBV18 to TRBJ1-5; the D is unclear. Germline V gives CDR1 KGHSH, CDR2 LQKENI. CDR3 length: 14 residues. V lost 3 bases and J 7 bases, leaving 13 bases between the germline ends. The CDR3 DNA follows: TGTGCCAGCTCACCGGGAGTAACTGGGCAGCCCCAGCATTTT. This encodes CASSPGVTGQPQHF.

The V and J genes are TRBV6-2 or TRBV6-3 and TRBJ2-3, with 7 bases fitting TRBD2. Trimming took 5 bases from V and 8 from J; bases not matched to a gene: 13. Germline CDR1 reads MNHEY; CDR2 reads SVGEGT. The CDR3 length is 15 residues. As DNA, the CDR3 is TGTGCCAGCAGTGGGCGGGAGAATTGGAGGCGTACGCAGTATTTT. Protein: CASSGRENWRRTQYF.

Here the CDR3 reads CASSLEMGGEAFF. CDR3 in DNA: TGTGCCAGCAGCTTAGAGATGGGAGGGGAAGCTTTCTTT. This chain connects TRBV7-9 to TRBJ1-1, with no clear D. The CDR3 has 13 residues. Germline loops: CDR1 SEHNR, CDR2 FQNEAQ (reference sequence). The germline V and J ends were trimmed by 1 base and 8 bases, with 11 bases remaining between them.

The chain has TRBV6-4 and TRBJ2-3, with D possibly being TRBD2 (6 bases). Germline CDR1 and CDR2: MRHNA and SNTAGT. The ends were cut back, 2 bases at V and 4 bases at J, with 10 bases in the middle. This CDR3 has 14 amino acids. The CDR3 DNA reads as TGTGCCAGCAGTGACCGCGGGGCCCCAGATACGCAGTATTTT. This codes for CASSDRGAPDTQYF.

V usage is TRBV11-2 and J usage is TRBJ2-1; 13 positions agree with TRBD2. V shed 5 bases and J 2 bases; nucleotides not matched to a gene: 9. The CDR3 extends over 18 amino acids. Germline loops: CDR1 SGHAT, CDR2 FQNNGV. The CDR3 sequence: CASSPTSGRHFTYNEQFF. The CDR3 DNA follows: TGTGCCAGCAGCCCGACTAGCGGGAGGCACTTTACCTACAATGAGCAGTTCTTC.

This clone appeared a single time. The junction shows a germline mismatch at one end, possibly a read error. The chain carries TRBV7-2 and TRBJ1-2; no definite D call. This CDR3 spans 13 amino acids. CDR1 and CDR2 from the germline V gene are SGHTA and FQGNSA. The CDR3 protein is CASSLGFSPPRSF. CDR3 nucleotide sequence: TGTGCCAGCAGCTTAGGTTTCAGTCCCCCTAGATCCTTC.

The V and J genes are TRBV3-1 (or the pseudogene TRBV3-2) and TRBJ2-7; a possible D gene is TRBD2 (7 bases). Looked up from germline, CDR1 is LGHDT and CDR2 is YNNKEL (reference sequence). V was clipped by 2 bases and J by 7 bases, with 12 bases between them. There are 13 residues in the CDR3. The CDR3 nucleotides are TGTGCCAGCAGCCAACGGGGGGCGGGAGAGCAGTACTTC. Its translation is CASSQRGAGEQYF.

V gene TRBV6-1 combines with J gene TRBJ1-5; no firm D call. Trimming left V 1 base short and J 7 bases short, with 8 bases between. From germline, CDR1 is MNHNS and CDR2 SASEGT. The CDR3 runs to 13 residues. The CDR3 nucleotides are TGTGCCAGCAGTGAAGTCTACCTGCAGCCCCAGCATTTT. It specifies CASSEVYLQPQHF.

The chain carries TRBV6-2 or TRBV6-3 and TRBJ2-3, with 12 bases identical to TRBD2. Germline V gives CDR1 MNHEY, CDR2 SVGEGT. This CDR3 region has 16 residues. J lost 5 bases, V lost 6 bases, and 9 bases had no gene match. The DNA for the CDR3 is TGTGCCAGCAGCAACCTAGCGGGGGGGCCGGTAGATACGCAGTATTTT. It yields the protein CASSNLAGGPVDTQYF.

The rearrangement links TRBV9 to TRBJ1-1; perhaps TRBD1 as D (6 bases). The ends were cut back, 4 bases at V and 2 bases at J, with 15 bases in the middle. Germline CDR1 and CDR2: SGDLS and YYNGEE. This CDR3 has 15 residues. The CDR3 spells CASSPAPGANTEAFF. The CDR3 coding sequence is TGTGCCAGCAGCCCCGCCCCAGGGGCTAACACTGAAGCTTTCTTT.

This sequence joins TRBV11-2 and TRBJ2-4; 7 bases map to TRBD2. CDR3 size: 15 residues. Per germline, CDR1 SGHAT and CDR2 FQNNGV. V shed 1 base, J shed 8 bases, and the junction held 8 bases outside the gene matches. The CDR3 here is CASSLAFNGRDIQYF. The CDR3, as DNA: TGTGCCAGCAGCTTAGCCTTTAATGGGAGGGACATTCAGTACTTC.

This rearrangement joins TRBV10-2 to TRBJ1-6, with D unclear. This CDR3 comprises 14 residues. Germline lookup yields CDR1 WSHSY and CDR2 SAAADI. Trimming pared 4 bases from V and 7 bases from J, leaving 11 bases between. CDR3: CASSVGLTNSPLHF. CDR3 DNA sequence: TGCGCCAGCAGTGTTGGCCTTACCAATTCACCCCTCCACTTT.

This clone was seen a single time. In DNA, the CDR3 is TGTGCCAGTACCAGTCCCGGGACAGGGAACACTGAAGCTTTCTTT. This translates into CASTSPGTGNTEAFF. The J gene is TRBJ1-1, the V gene TRBV19, with 8 bases fitting TRBD1. Germline V gene data show CDR1 as LNHDA and CDR2 as SQIVND (reference sequence). The J segment lost 1 base and the V segment lost 7 bases, leaving 8 bases of the junction unmatched. The CDR3 length is 15 residues.

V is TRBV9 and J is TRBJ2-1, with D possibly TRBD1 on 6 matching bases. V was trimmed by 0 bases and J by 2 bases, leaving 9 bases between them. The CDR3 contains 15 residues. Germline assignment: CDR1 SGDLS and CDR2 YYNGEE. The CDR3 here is CASSVEGQPYNEQFF. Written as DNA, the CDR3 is TGTGCCAGCAGCGTAGAGGGACAACCCTACAATGAGCAGTTCTTC. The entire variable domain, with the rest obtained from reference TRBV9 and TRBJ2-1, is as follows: DSGVTQTPKHLITATGQRVTLRCSPRSGDLSVYWYQQSLDQGLQFLIQYYNGEERAKGNILERFSAQQFPDLHSELNLSSLELGDSALYFCASSVEGQPYNEQFFGPGTRLTVL.

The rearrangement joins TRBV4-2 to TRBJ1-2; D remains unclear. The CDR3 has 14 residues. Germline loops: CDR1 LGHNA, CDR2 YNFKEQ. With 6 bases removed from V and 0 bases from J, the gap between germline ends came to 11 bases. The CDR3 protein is CASSRSPSNYGYTF. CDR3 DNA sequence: TGTGCCAGCAGTAGAAGCCCATCTAACTATGGCTACACCTTC.

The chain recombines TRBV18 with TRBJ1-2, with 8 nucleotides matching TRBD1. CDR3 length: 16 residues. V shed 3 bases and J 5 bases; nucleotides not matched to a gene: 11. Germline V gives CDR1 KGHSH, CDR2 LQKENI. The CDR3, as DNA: TGTGCCAGCTCACCCAATCCGGACAGGGATAATTATGGCTACACCTTC. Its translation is CASSPNPDRDNYGYTF.

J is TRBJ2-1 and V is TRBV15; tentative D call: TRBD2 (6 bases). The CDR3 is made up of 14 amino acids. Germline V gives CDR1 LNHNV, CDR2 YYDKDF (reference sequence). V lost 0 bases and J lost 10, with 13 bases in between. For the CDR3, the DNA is TGTGCCACCAGCAGAGATCCTCTCAGCGGGGAGCAGTTCTTC. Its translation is CATSRDPLSGEQFF.